A single TCR beta chain is shown here with its context. What it binds is not known. Source study methods: Junction-only sequences without quality scores were provided by ImmunoSEQ, so filtering was different. Profiled with immunoSEQ multiplex PCR; TCRdb holds only in-frame clones, not every one. The V and J calls and clone size come from that table; D and trimming were worked out from the DNA. The table has about 2.3 million clones, approximately 93% seen once. Germline assignment: CDR1 WNHNN and CDR2 SYGVQD (reference sequence). V lost 4 bases and J lost 2, with 10 bases in between. This CDR3 is 14 amino acids long. This entry comes from a study of shared clonotypes between healthy human individuals. The study, taken as a whole, reports: At large depth, rarefaction still showed sorted-subset sequencing to be incomplete.

J is TRBJ2-3 and V is TRBV10-1, with D maybe TRBD2 (7 bases). Material for sequencing was naive CD4+ T cells from PBMCs. Described subset: CD45RA+ positively selected. The sequence was obtained from a man between 18 and 29 years old in good health. Some clones in this sample may be carry-over from other donors' samples. Written as DNA, the CDR3 is TGCGCCAGCAGTGTGGGGGGGCCCACAGATACGCAGTATTTT. Residues: CASSVGGPTDTQYF.